This T cell receptor beta chain was recovered during a study of cytomegalovirus exposure and HLA in healthy donors. Notes on the study in general: Analysis performed later showed TCR beta chains linked to HLA being more clonally expanded than equally common others.

Researchers ran the PCR with 60 Vbeta and 13 Jbeta primers. Generated by immunoSEQ multiplex PCR, the TCRdb table keeps only in-frame clones and is missing some. The sample carries approximately 95,000 clones, roughly 79% recorded once. This clone was found once. No antigen is known for it. V dropped 2 bases and J dropped 0 bases, with 11 bases sitting between them. This CDR3 spans 15 amino acids. CDR1 is MNHNY, CDR2 SVGAGI, per germline (reference sequence). The receptor was derived from a woman aged 70-85 years in good health and CMV-seropositive. The sequenced sample consisted of PBMCs. This rearrangement joins TRBV6-6 to TRBJ2-7; possibly TRBD1 for D (6 bases). CDR3 region: CASSYARGFSYEQYF. In DNA, the CDR3 is TGTGCCAGCAGTTACGCCAGGGGTTTCTCCTACGAGCAGTACTTC.